This T cell receptor beta chain was sequenced for a study of cytomegalovirus exposure and HLA in healthy donors. Notes on the study in general: Earlier results showed most TCR beta V segments being productive about 87% or about 30% of the time. Per a later analysis, HLA-associated TCR beta chains showed more clonal expansion than other, equally common TCR beta chains.

The PCR employed 60 Vbeta primers together with 13 Jbeta primers. Clones were read by immunoSEQ multiplex PCR, and TCRdb kept only the in-frame ones, dropping some. The table includes about 190,000 clones, 87% detected once. Germline-derived CDR1 and CDR2 are SNHLY and FYNNEI. This CDR3 comprises 13 residues. V shed 3 bases and J shed 3 bases, with 6 bases lying between them. A single count supports this clone. Its specificity is unknown. The receptor's source is a man aged 30-40 years in good health and CMV-seronegative. The specimen sequenced was PBMCs. V gene TRBV2 combines with J gene TRBJ2-1; D is uncertain. CDR3 sequence reads: CASSEYNYNEQFF. As DNA, the CDR3 is TGTGCCAGCAGTGAGTACAACTACAATGAGCAGTTCTTC.